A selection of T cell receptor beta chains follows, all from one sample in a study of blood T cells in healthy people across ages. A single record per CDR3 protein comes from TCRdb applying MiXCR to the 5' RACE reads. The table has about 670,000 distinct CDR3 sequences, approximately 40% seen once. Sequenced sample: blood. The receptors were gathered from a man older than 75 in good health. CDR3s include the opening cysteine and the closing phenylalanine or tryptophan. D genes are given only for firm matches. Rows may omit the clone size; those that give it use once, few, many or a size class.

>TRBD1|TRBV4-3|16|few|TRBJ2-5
CASSPRTGGYGETQYF
TGCGCCAGCAGCCCAAGGACAGGGGGCTATGGGGAGACCCAGTACTTC
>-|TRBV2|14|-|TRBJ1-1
CASSERGANTEAFF
TGTGCCAGCAGTGAGAGGGGGGCGAACACTGAAGCTTTCTTT
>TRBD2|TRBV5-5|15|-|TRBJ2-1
CASSLPLGGGNEQFF
TGTGCCAGCAGCTTGCCCCTGGGCGGGGGCAATGAGCAGTTCTTC
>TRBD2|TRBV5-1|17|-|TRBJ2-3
CASSESILAGRTDTQYF
TGCGCCAGCAGCGAGTCAATACTAGCGGGGCGCACAGATACGCAGTATTTT
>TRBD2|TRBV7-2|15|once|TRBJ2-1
CASSSGTMTYNEQFF
TGTGCCAGCAGCTCCGGGACTATGACCTACAATGAGCAGTTCTTC
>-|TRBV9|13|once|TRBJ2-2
CASSGRDGGELFF
TGTGCCAGCAGCGGGAGGGACGGCGGGGAGCTGTTTTTT
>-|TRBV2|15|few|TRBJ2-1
CASTPPLLTYNEQFF
TGTGCCAGCACGCCCCCACTACTAACCTACAATGAGCAGTTCTTC
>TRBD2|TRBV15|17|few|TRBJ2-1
CATSRAQTSGVYNEQFF
TGTGCCACCAGCAGAGCCCAGACTAGCGGGGTTTACAATGAGCAGTTCTTC
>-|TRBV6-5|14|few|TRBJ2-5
CASSRRGTQRRQYF
TGTGCCAGCAGCCGCAGGGGAACACAGAGACGCCAGTACTTC
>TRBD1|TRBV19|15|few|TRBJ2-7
CASSPPGQGIYEQYF
TGTGCCAGTAGCCCCCCGGGACAGGGTATCTACGAGCAGTACTTC
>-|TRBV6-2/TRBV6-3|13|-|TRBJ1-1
CASSYGWGGEAFF
TGTGCCAGCAGTTACGGCTGGGGCGGTGAAGCTTTCTTT
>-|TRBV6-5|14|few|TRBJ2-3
CASSYLRGADTQYF
TGTGCCAGCAGTTACTTGAGGGGCGCAGATACGCAGTATTTT
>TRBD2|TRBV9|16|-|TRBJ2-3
CASSPTSGRVTDTQYF
TGTGCCAGCAGCCCTACTAGCGGGAGGGTCACAGATACGCAGTATTTT
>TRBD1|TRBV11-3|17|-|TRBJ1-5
CASSLEQGAGGDQPQHF
TGTGCCAGCAGCTTAGAGCAGGGGGCCGGTGGGGATCAGCCCCAGCATTTT
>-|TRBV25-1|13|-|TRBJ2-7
CASRAGIEYEQYF
TGTGCCTCTAGGGCAGGGATTGAGTACGAGCAGTACTTC
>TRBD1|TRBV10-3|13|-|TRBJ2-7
CAIKGAESYEQYF
TGTGCCATCAAGGGGGCAGAGTCCTACGAGCAGTACTTC
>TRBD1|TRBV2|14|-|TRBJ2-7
CASRTGVGSYEQYF
TGTGCCAGCAGGACAGGGGTTGGATCCTACGAGCAGTACTTC
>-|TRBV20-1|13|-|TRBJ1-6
CSAREQQHSPLHF
TGCAGTGCTAGAGAACAGCAACATTCACCCCTCCACTTT
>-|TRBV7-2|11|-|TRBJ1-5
CANSQSQPQHF
TGTGCCAACAGCCAGAGTCAGCCCCAGCATTTT
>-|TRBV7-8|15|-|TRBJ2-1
CASSFSGREMDEQFF
TGTGCCAGCAGCTTTTCCGGGAGAGAGATGGATGAGCAGTTCTTC
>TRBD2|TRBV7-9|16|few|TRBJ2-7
CASSLGFGTSGYEQYF
TGTGCCAGCAGCTTAGGTTTTGGGACTAGCGGCTACGAGCAGTACTTC
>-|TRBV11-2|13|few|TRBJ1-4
CASSPHRNEKLFF
TGTGCCAGCAGCCCTCACAGGAATGAAAAACTGTTTTTT
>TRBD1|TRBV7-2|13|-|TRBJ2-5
CASSSDREQRQYF
TGTGCCAGCAGTTCTGACAGGGAGCAGAGGCAGTACTTC
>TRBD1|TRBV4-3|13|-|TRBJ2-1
CASSQGQGYEQFF
TGCGCCAGCAGCCAAGGACAGGGCTATGAGCAGTTCTTC
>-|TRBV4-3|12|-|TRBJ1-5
CASGIGGGPQHF
TGCGCCAGCGGCATCGGTGGTGGGCCCCAGCATTTT